This TCR beta chain was recovered during a study of CD8+ T cells in alopecia areata. Overall study findings and caveats: With patients, TCR sharing proved less clear than in mice, a difference possibly related to HLA. An increase in clonality over normal scalp was evident in lesional scalp, especially alopecia totalis/universalis. Besides other cells, scalp samples also yield sequences of resident alphabeta T cells from normal skin.

Points on this clone: The antigen is undetermined.

It was cDNA, reverse transcribed from extracted RNA, that served as the sequencing template. Assay used: immunoSEQ multiplex PCR; TCRdb lists only in-frame clones, some missing. Of some 82,000 clones in the sample, around 54% are singletons; the top ten hold under 6.5%. This CDR3 has 13 amino acids. Trimming shortened V by 3 bases and J by 2 bases, and 10 bases separated the two germline ends. CDR1 and CDR2 from the germline V gene are GTSNPN and SVGIG (reference sequence). Alopecia areata patients gave lesional scalp punch biopsies and peripheral blood samples. The TCR was taken from a human donor with alopecia areata. This chain uses TRBV30 with TRBJ1-2, with D unclear. Input material: NKG2D-high CD8+ T cells sorted from blood. The CDR3 DNA follows: TGTGCCTGGAGCGTTACGGTAAACTATGGCTACACCTTC. Amino acids: CAWSVTVNYGYTF.